These T cell receptor beta chains were read from a single sample in a study of metastatic and nonmetastatic thyroid tumors. TCRdb re-called clones via MiXCR from the PCR reads. The sample consists of 30,000 to 35,000 clones, around 33% of them appearing once. Sequencing input: tumor tissue. Receptors were obtained from a female donor with papillary thyroid cancer or a benign thyroid nodule (not recorded which). Some clones in this sample may be carry-over from other donors' samples. Each CDR3 is given with its conserved first and last residue. The order of the fields is CDR3 length, J gene, V gene, CDR3 protein.

12	TRBJ1-1	TRBV12-3/TRBV12-4	CASSYWDTEAFF
13	TRBJ2-7	TRBV6-1	CASSPPGPYEQYF
15	TRBJ2-7	TRBV6-1	CASSEPWTGFYEQYF
16	TRBJ1-5	TRBV6-2/TRBV6-3	CASSSGTVFSNQPQHF
12	TRBJ2-7	TRBV28	CASGGDPLYQYF
16	TRBJ2-3	TRBV20-1	CSARVSLSGGTDTQYF
14	TRBJ2-1	TRBV12-3/TRBV12-4	CASSLGTPGGEQFF
13	TRBJ1-1	TRBV27	CASSFSRSTEAFF
15	TRBJ2-7	TRBV19	CASTLTGTGSYEQYF
15	TRBJ2-2	TRBV20-1	CSALGLGSGTGELFF
14	TRBJ2-7	TRBV15	CATSRLRNAYEQYF
15	TRBJ2-3	TRBV30	CAWMRDWTSTDTQYF
15	TRBJ2-1	TRBV20-1	CSARDLQARINEQFF
16	TRBJ2-7	TRBV2	CASSDAGASRVYEQYF
17	TRBJ2-1	TRBV6-2/TRBV6-3	CASSWTSGGSGNNEQFF
12	TRBJ1-2	TRBV7-3	CASSFGIPPYTF
11	TRBJ1-1	TRBV6-2/TRBV6-3	CATGPNTEAFF
14	TRBJ1-2	TRBV28	CASSFGTGGYGYTF
12	TRBJ2-3	TRBV7-3	CASSLHRDTQYF
13	TRBJ2-5	TRBV3-1	CASSALGGGTQYF
11	TRBJ2-5	TRBV18	CASSLDETQYF
14	TRBJ1-5	TRBV24-1	CATSGSTGAQPQHF